The subject of this entry is one T cell receptor (beta chain). Profiling relied on immunoSEQ multiplex PCR, and the TCRdb table lists in-frame clones only, not all of them. This table has 90,000 to 120,000 clones, approximately 92% appearing once. CDR3 length equals 15 residues. Trimming pared 6 bases from V and 4 bases from J, leaving 18 bases between. CDR1 and CDR2 from the germline V gene are SNHLY and FYNNEI. The sample originates from a study of blood T cell repertoires in COVID-19. This TCR was sampled from a woman older than 75 with acute or convalescent COVID-19. The chain carries TRBV2 and TRBJ1-1; D is possibly TRBD1 (6 bases). The sample was peripheral blood. CDR3 in amino acids: CASSTRGIGGTEAFF. The CDR3 DNA sequence: TGTGCCAGCAGCACCAGGGGTATTGGCGGCACTGAAGCTTTCTTT. The full variable domain, with the rest looked up from reference TRBV2 and TRBJ1-1, is EPEVTQTPSHQVTQMGQEVILRCVPISNHLYFYWYRQILGQKVEFLVSFYNNEISEKSEIFDDQFSVERPDGSNFTLKIRSTKLEDSAMYFCASSTRGIGGTEAFFGQGTRLTVV.